The rows below give T cell receptor beta chains drawn from one sample of a study of radiation and T cells in renal cell carcinoma. Sequencing used immunoSEQ multiplex PCR; TCRdb keeps in-frame clones, though not all of them. The sample contains around 170,000 clones, about 88% of which appear only once. The source material was blood, sampled from a patient whose treatment included radiotherapy and nephrectomy. Every receptor here comes from a woman aged 45-59 years with renal cell carcinoma. The CDR3 runs from the conserved cysteine through the conserved F or W. The D gene is left open where the match is weak. Rows may omit the clone size; those that give it use once, few, many or a size class.

j_gene | d_gene | v_gene | abundance | CDR3aa | CDR3nt
TRBJ2-1 | - | TRBV10-3 | once | CAITAQGLYNEQFF | TGTGCCATCACCGCACAGGGCCTTTACAATGAGCAGTTCTTC
TRBJ1-1 | - | TRBV18 | - | CASSPQDGGDEAFF | TGTGCCAGCTCACCACAGGACGGTGGAGATGAAGCTTTCTTT
TRBJ1-2 | - | TRBV5-1 | - | CASSLAVNYGYTF | TGCGCCAGCAGCTTGGCGGTTAACTATGGCTACACCTTC
TRBJ2-7 | - | TRBV5-1 | few | CASSLGLSSEQYF | TGCGCCAGCAGCTTGGGGCTTAGCTCCGAGCAGTACTTC
TRBJ1-2 | - | TRBV29-1 | - | CSVRPGGNYGYTF | TGCAGCGTTCGCCCCGGAGGCAACTATGGCTACACCTTC
TRBJ2-7 | - | TRBV29-1 | - | CSVGGHLSVYEQYF | TGCAGCGTTGGGGGTCACCTCTCCGTTTACGAGCAGTACTTC
TRBJ1-1 | - | TRBV19 | - | CASSIEAGQHTEAFF | TGTGCCAGTAGTATAGAGGCAGGACAGCACACTGAAGCTTTCTTT
TRBJ2-3 | - | TRBV7-2 | - | CASSGGPSSTDTQYF | TGTGCCAGCAGCGGGGGACCTTCCAGCACAGATACGCAGTATTTT
TRBJ2-7 | - | TRBV5-8 | - | CASSLPGTASYEQYF | TGTGCCAGCAGCCTGCCCGGGACGGCATCCTACGAGCAGTACTTC
TRBJ1-1 | TRBD1 | TRBV4-2 | - | CASSQHLGQGATPFFF | TGTGCCAGCAGCCAACACCTGGGACAGGGCGCGACCCCTTTCTTCTTT
TRBJ1-4 | TRBD1 | TRBV7-9 | - | CASSFRGREEKLFF | TGTGCCAGCAGCTTCAGGGGGCGGGAGGAAAAACTGTTTTTT
TRBJ1-2 | TRBD1 | TRBV5-1 | - | CASSLGTVANYGYTF | TGCGCCAGCAGCTTAGGGACAGTAGCTAACTATGGCTACACCTTC
TRBJ1-6 | - | TRBV21-1 | - | CASRPPRESRSSYNSPLHF | TGTGCCAGCAGACCCCCGAGGGAGTCCCGGAGCTCCTATAATTCACCCCTCCACTTT
TRBJ1-6 | - | TRBV30 | - | CAWSVPGARNSPLHF | TGTGCCTGGAGTGTACCCGGGGCTCGTAATTCACCCCTCCACTTT
TRBJ2-3 | TRBD1 | TRBV18 | - | CASSPNRGATDTQYF | TGTGCCAGCTCACCTAACAGGGGAGCCACAGATACGCAGTATTTT
TRBJ2-3 | TRBD1 | TRBV4-2 | - | CASSQGDRRRTDTQYF | TGTGCCAGCAGCCAAGGGGACAGGAGGCGGACAGATACGCAGTATTTT
TRBJ1-3 | - | TRBV19 | - | CASSPYRDGTGNTIYF | TGTGCCAGTAGTCCCTACCGGGACGGCACTGGAAACACCATATATTTT
TRBJ2-2 | TRBD2 | TRBV5-1 | - | CASSFALASEDWELFF | TGCGCCAGCAGCTTTGCACTAGCGAGTGAGGACTGGGAGCTGTTTTTT
TRBJ2-3 | TRBD2 | TRBV5-8 | once | CASSLTSGSTDTQYF | TGTGCCAGCAGCTTGACTAGCGGCTCCACAGATACGCAGTATTTT
TRBJ1-2 | - | TRBV2 | - | CASSQGSVYGYTF | TGTGCCAGCAGTCAAGGGTCAGTCTATGGCTACACCTTC
TRBJ1-1 | - | TRBV6-1 | - | CASNTGQPQAFF | TGTGCCAGCAATACAGGGCAACCCCAAGCTTTCTTT